This T cell receptor beta chain is from a study of T-cell reconstitution after alpha-beta-depleted transplantation in children. Study conclusions and caveats: About two months after transplant, alpha-beta T cells reportedly came from several hundred expanded graft clones. Recipient T cells and thymic progenitors that survived gave rise to the high TCRbeta diversity observed at day 60 in some patients.

This sample's TCRbeta library carried unique molecular identifier barcodes. TCRdb itself ran the PCR reads through MiXCR, one entry per CDR3 protein. The table records about 500,000 distinct CDR3 sequences, 10% to 12% of them present only once. The CDR3 loop spans 14 amino acids. In germline, CDR1 is SGHVS, CDR2 FQNEAQ. About this clonotype: Its antigen remains unidentified. A much larger clone lies one base from this, so it may be a read error.

Source: PBMCs, mostly from graft donor cells, taken 180 days after TCRalphabeta/CD19-depleted stem cell transplant. The chain combines TRBV7-8 with TRBJ1-2, with 10 nucleotides matching TRBD1. The TCR was taken from a female patient aged 2 to 10 who had a stem cell transplant for aplastic anemia, so the T cells may come from the graft donor. DNA for the CDR3: TGTGCCAGCAGCCTAACGACAGGGGGCTATGGCGACACCTTC. Amino acids: CASSLTTGGYGDTF.